This T cell receptor beta chain was documented in a study of cytomegalovirus exposure and HLA in healthy donors. As for the study in general: Among about 179 million T cells, an earlier analysis found 90 million to 130 million unique TCR beta sequences. Overall study results and limits: Later examination showed HLA-associated TCR beta chains had greater clonal expansion than equally common others. Exclusion as indistinguishable affected some V segments, including TRBV6-2 and TRBV6-3. A later analysis found that most CMV-associated TCR beta chains appeared HLA-restricted.

The PCR ran on 60 Vbeta and 13 Jbeta primers. TCRdb's table, derived via immunoSEQ multiplex PCR, lists solely in-frame clones and lacks some. This table has around 200,000 clones, roughly 72% appearing once. The V end lost 4 bases, the J end lost 3 bases, and 19 bases lay between the germline ends. The CDR3 runs to 16 residues. Germline V lookup: CDR1 LNHDA, CDR2 SQIVND (reference sequence). With respect to this clone: Antigen unknown.

The sample consisted of PBMCs. This TCR was sampled from a woman aged 25 to 39 in good health and CMV-seropositive. The chain combines TRBV19 with TRBJ2-7; tentative D call: TRBD2 (7 bases). CDR3 sequence: CASSSRSGGRVYEQYF. The DNA for the CDR3 is TGTGCCAGTAGTAGCCGCTCCGGGGGGCGCGTCTACGAGCAGTACTTC.